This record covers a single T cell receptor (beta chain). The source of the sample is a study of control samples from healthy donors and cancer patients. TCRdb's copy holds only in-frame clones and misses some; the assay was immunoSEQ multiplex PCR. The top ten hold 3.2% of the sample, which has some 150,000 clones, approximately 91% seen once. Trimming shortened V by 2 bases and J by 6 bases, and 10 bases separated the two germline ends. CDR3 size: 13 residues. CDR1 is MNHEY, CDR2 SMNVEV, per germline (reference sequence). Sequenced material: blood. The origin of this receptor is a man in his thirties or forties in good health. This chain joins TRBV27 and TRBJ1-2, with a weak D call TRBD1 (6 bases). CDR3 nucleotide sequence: TGTGCCAGCAGTTTAAGGGGGGCAGATGGCTACACCTTC. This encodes CASSLRGADGYTF.